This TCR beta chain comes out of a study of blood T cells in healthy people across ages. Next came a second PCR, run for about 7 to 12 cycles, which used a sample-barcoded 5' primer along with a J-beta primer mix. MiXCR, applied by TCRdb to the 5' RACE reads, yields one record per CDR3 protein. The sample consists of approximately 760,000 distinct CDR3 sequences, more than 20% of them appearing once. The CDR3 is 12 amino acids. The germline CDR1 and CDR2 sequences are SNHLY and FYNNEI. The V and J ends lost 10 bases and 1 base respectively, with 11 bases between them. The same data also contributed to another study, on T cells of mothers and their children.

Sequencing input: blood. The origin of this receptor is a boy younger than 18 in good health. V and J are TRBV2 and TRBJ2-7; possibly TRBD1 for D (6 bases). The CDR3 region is CAIRQESYEQYF. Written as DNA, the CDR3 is TGTGCCATCAGACAGGAATCCTACGAGCAGTACTTC. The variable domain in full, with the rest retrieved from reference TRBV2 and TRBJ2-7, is EPEVTQTPSHQVTQMGQEVILRCVPISNHLYFYWYRQILGQKVEFLVSFYNNEISEKSEIFDDQFSVERPDGSNFTLKIRSTKLEDSAMYFCAIRQESYEQYFGPGTRLTVT.